Listed here are 6 T cell receptor beta chains from one sample, sequenced in a study of T cell responses to AZD1222 COVID-19 vaccine (dated by TCRdb to about 2021). The sample's time point label, decoded: about 28 days (+/-7) after the second vaccine dose. Libraries were made using the immunoSEQ multiplex PCR assay. TCRdb holds this immuneACCESS table with in-frame rearrangements only. Some clones are missing; in checked studies, unresolved V genes explain under half, and the rest has no known cause. The sample profile shows roughly 150,000 clones; 90% to 95% of them were found once. Of the sample, roughly 1.6% falls within the top ten clones. The sequencing used peripheral blood, collected 28 days after the second AZD1222 dose. Every receptor here comes from an adult who received the AZD1222 COVID-19 vaccine.

V and J are TRBV2 and TRBJ2-5; TRBD2 agrees at 9 bases. Per germline, CDR1 SNHLY and CDR2 FYNNEI. The junction had 8 bases not matched to a gene; V was cut back by 7 bases and J by 5 bases. This CDR3 has 14 amino acids. CDR3 DNA sequence: TGTGCCAGCACGCGGGAGGGCCTACGGGAGACCCAGTACTTC. It specifies CASTREGLRETQYF.

The chain has TRBV19 and TRBJ2-3; D is undetermined. The CDR3 loop spans 14 amino acids. CDR1 and CDR2 (germline): LNHDA, SQIVND (reference sequence). Trimming took off 4 bases at V and 2 bases at J, with 10 bases between the two ends. In nucleotides, the CDR3 is TGTGCCAGTAGTACCGTCGGTTACACAGATACGCAGTATTTT. Its translation: CASSTVGYTDTQYF.

A few counts support this clone. V gene TRBV19 combines with J gene TRBJ2-7; 13 bases are shared with TRBD2. Germline V gene lookup returns CDR1 LNHDA and CDR2 SQIVND (reference sequence). V lost 7 bases and J lost 3; bases outside the gene matches: 9. The CDR3 loop spans 16 amino acids. The CDR3 protein is CASTSLGTSGIYEQYF. In DNA, the CDR3 is TGTGCCAGTACCTCCCTTGGGACTAGCGGGATCTACGAGCAGTACTTC.

The chain is built from TRBV5-5 and TRBJ1-2; D is unclear. The CDR3 consists of 14 residues. Trimming took off 3 bases at V and 6 bases at J, with 15 bases between the two ends. CDR1 and CDR2 from the germline V gene are SGHKS and YYEKEE (reference sequence). CDR3 amino acids: CASSSNLPRHGYTF. The CDR3 DNA reads as TGTGCCAGCAGCTCGAACCTCCCCCGACATGGCTACACCTTC.

The chain has TRBV11-2 and TRBJ1-4, with TRBD1 as a possible D gene (6 bases). The length of the CDR3 is 18 residues. V lost 4 bases and J lost 3, with 21 bases in between. Germline lookup yields CDR1 SGHAT and CDR2 FQNNGV. CDR3 sequence (DNA): TGTGCCAGCAGCTCACCGGTTCAGGGGACGAAGGCTAATGAAAAACTGTTTTTT. Translated: CASSSPVQGTKANEKLFF.

This chain's CDR3 is CASRSDRTIQYF. In nucleotides, the CDR3 is TGTGCCAGCAGGTCGGACAGGACCATTCAGTACTTC. The chain is built from TRBV12-3 or TRBV12-4 and TRBJ2-4; 7 bases align to TRBD1. This CDR3 is built from 12 residues. V shed 6 bases and J 9 bases; nucleotides not matched to a gene: 5.